Shown below are 30 T cell receptor beta chains from a single sample sequenced in a study of cytomegalovirus exposure and HLA in healthy donors. The data were produced by immunoSEQ multiplex PCR, yet TCRdb's version contains in-frame clones alone and is incomplete. The data contain more than 80,000 clones, roughly 95% of them singletons. Material for sequencing was PBMCs. The receptors were sampled from a woman between 18 and 30 years old in good health and CMV-seronegative.

V is TRBV2 and J is TRBJ1-5; perhaps TRBD1 as D (5 bases). The germline V gene encodes CDR1 SNHLY and CDR2 FYNNEI. V lost 6 bases, J lost 0 bases, and 12 bases lay in between. The CDR3 contains 15 residues. The CDR3 DNA reads TGTGCCAGCAGCTTAGAGACAGCTAGCAATCAGCCCCAGCATTTT. As protein: CASSLETASNQPQHF.

The chain uses TRBV30 and TRBJ1-1; D unresolved. The germline V and J ends were trimmed by 8 bases and 8 bases, with 15 bases remaining between them. CDR1 and CDR2 from the germline V gene are GTSNPN and SVGIG (reference sequence). The CDR3 is 11 residues long. Here the CDR3 reads CARSVGGEAFF. CDR3 DNA: TGTGCCCGGTCCGTCGGAGGGGAAGCTTTCTTT. The whole variable domain, filled in from reference TRBV30 and TRBJ1-1, reads SQTIHQWPATLVQPVGSPLSLECTVEGTSNPNLYWYRQAAGRGLQLLFYSVGIGQISSEVPQNLSASRPQDRQFILSSKKLLLSDSGFYLCARSVGGEAFFGQGTRLTVV.

The chain couples TRBV9 to TRBJ1-3, with 9 bases matching TRBD1. The length of the CDR3 is 15 residues. Trimming at V came to 3 bases and at J to 1 base, leaving 2 bases not matched to a gene. Per the germline V gene, CDR1 is SGDLS and CDR2 is YYNGEE. CDR3 region: CASSAQGASGNTIYF. The DNA for the CDR3 is TGTGCCAGCAGCGCACAGGGGGCGTCTGGAAACACCATATATTTT.

The chain carries TRBV10-1 and TRBJ2-5; weak D call: TRBD1 (6 bases). Germline-derived CDR1 and CDR2 are WNHNN and SYGVQD (reference sequence). V was trimmed by 2 bases and J by 4 bases, leaving 11 bases between them. The CDR3 contains 14 residues. The CDR3 spells CASSEPDSLETQYF. DNA of the CDR3: TGCGCCAGCAGTGAGCCGGACAGCTTAGAGACCCAGTACTTC.

The chain links TRBV7-4 to TRBJ2-3, with D possibly being TRBD1 (6 bases). Trimming took 4 bases from V and 4 from J, leaving 21 bases between them. CDR1 and CDR2 (germline): SGHVT, SQSDAQ. This CDR3 comprises 17 residues. The CDR3 DNA reads TGTGCCAGCAGCTCCCGGAGCTCCACAGGGTTCCCAGATACGCAGTATTTT. It encodes CASSSRSSTGFPDTQYF.

This clone was picked up one time. The V gene is TRBV30, the J gene TRBJ1-2; possible D gene TRBD1, 5 bases. Deletions cut 0 bases from V and 8 bases from J, with 16 bases between. The CDR3 extends over 14 amino acids. From germline, CDR1 is GTSNPN and CDR2 SVGIG (reference sequence). CDR3 sequence: CAWSVGASVSGYTF. CDR3 nucleotides: TGTGCCTGGAGTGTAGGGGCCTCGGTAAGCGGCTACACCTTC.

This rearrangement joins TRBV30 to TRBJ1-4; D unclear. The germline V gene has CDR1 GTSNPN and CDR2 SVGIG (reference sequence). V was cut by 2 bases and J by 6 bases, with 10 bases left in between. This CDR3 has 13 amino acids. The CDR3 spells CAWSRRTDEKLFF. In DNA, the CDR3 is TGTGCCTGGAGTAGGAGGACCGATGAAAAACTGTTTTTT. The full variable domain, its missing parts supplied by reference TRBV30 and TRBJ1-4, is SQTIHQWPATLVQPVGSPLSLECTVEGTSNPNLYWYRQAAGRGLQLLFYSVGIGQISSEVPQNLSASRPQDRQFILSSKKLLLSDSGFYLCAWSRRTDEKLFFGSGTQLSVL.

This chain connects TRBV6-5 to TRBJ1-3; TRBD1 aligns across 10 bases. The CDR3 spans 16 residues. Germline CDR1 reads MNHEY; CDR2 reads SVGAGI. J lost 3 bases, V lost 2 bases, and 4 bases had no gene match. The CDR3 DNA reads as TGTGCCAGCAGTTACGGGACAGGGGATATTGGAAACACCATATATTTT. This translates into CASSYGTGDIGNTIYF.

The chain employs TRBV19 and TRBJ2-3; TRBD2 aligns across 7 bases. The CDR3 totals 15 residues. From germline, CDR1 is LNHDA and CDR2 SQIVND (reference sequence). V lost 5 bases, J lost 2 bases, and 7 bases stayed unmatched. In DNA form, the CDR3 reads TGTGCCAGTAGTTCAAGCGGGACCGTCACAGATACGCAGTATTTT. Translated: CASSSSGTVTDTQYF. The full variable domain, its missing parts supplied by reference TRBV19 and TRBJ2-3, is DGGITQSPKYLFRKEGQNVTLSCEQNLNHDAMYWYRQDPGQGLRLIYYSQIVNDFQKGDIAEGYSVSREKKESFPLTVTSAQKNPTAFYLCASSSSGTVTDTQYFGPGTRLTVL.

Remarks on this clone: A read error may produce the germline difference seen at one junction end. The rearrangement uses TRBV6-4 and TRBJ2-1, with 12 bases aligning to TRBD2. This CDR3 is 15 amino acids long. Germline lookup yields CDR1 MRHNA and CDR2 SNTAGT. The DNA for the CDR3 is TGTGCCAGCAGTAACTCGACTAGCGGGAGTAATGAGCAGTTCTTC. It encodes CASSNSTSGSNEQFF.

The V gene is TRBV28, the J gene TRBJ2-1, with 11 bases aligning to TRBD2. Losses at the gene ends were 8 bases for V and 5 bases for J; bases not matched to a gene: 8. The CDR3 is 15 residues long. The germline CDR1 and CDR2 sequences are MDHEN and SYDVKM. The CDR3 reads CASLPTSGVNNEQFF. The CDR3 DNA sequence: TGTGCCAGCCTTCCGACTAGCGGGGTTAACAATGAGCAGTTCTTC.

The rearrangement uses TRBV13 and TRBJ2-7; 8 bases match TRBD1. V lost 5 bases to trimming and J lost 3 bases; unmatched junction nucleotides: 9. There are 15 residues in the CDR3. Looked up from germline, CDR1 is PRHDT and CDR2 is FYEKMQ (reference sequence). CDR3 bases: TGTGCCAGCAGCCCCAGGGGGCGCTTGAACTACGAGCAGTACTTC. Translating it yields CASSPRGRLNYEQYF.

The rearrangement joins TRBV18 to TRBJ2-1; D is uncertain. Germline CDR1 KGHSH, CDR2 LQKENI. V was pared by 3 bases and J by 9 bases, with 18 bases between. The CDR3 covers 15 residues. CDR3 protein: CASSPRSASNAEQFF. The CDR3 bases are TGTGCCAGCTCACCGCGAAGTGCGTCCAACGCTGAGCAGTTCTTC.

The J gene is TRBJ2-7, the V gene TRBV4-1, with a possible D match to TRBD2 (6 bases). Per germline, CDR1 MGHRA and CDR2 YSYEKL. Trimming stripped 0 bases from V and 6 bases from J, with 12 bases between. The CDR3 sequence is 14 residues long. The CDR3 spells CASSQEGGVGEQYF. In DNA, the CDR3 is TGCGCCAGCAGCCAAGAAGGAGGGGTGGGCGAGCAGTACTTC.

The V call is TRBV30, the J call TRBJ2-3, with 7 bases lining up with TRBD1. This CDR3 region has 14 residues. V shed 1 base, J shed 4 bases, and the junction held 5 bases outside the gene matches. CDR1 and CDR2 from the germline V gene are GTSNPN and SVGIG (reference sequence). The CDR3 sequence: CAWSAGDRADTQYF. In DNA, the CDR3 is TGTGCCTGGAGTGCCGGGGACAGAGCAGATACGCAGTATTTT.

The V gene is TRBV7-9, the J gene TRBJ2-5; 11 bases map to TRBD2. The germline V gene has CDR1 SEHNR and CDR2 FQNEAQ (reference sequence). After removal of 3 bases from V and 4 bases from J, the junction contained 7 bases not matched to a gene. The CDR3 has 16 amino acids. The DNA for the CDR3 is TGTGCCAGCAGCTTCTTGACTAGCGGGAATGGAGAGACCCAGTACTTC. Translating it yields CASSFLTSGNGETQYF.

The chain employs TRBV7-7 and TRBJ2-5; TRBD1 agrees at 7 bases. V lost 3 bases to trimming and J lost 3 bases; unmatched junction nucleotides: 4. The CDR3 contains 14 residues. Germline CDR1 SSHAT, CDR2 FNYEAQ (reference sequence). The CDR3 is CASSFGTDKETQYF. CDR3 coding DNA: TGTGCCAGCAGCTTCGGGACAGACAAAGAGACCCAGTACTTC.

The J gene is TRBJ2-7, the V gene TRBV6-6, with D possibly being TRBD2 (7 bases). This CDR3 region has 14 residues. Trimming took off 4 bases at V and 2 bases at J, with 12 bases between the two ends. Germline values: CDR1 MNHNY, CDR2 SVGAGI (reference sequence). CDR3 loop: CASSSLGGPYEQYF. DNA of the CDR3: TGTGCCAGCAGTTCATTGGGGGGGCCCTACGAGCAGTACTTC.

The chain recombines TRBV5-1 with TRBJ2-7; D remains ambiguous. CDR3 length: 15 amino acids. Per the germline V gene, CDR1 is SGHRS and CDR2 is YFSETQ. Trimming removed 2 bases from V and 7 bases from J, with 19 bases in between. The CDR3 region is CASSFQDGRLREQYF. CDR3 DNA: TGCGCCAGCAGCTTCCAAGATGGTCGATTGAGGGAGCAGTACTTC.

The V gene is TRBV6-5, the J gene TRBJ2-1; D might be TRBD2 (5 bases). Germline CDR1 and CDR2: MNHEY and SVGAGI. The CDR3 is made up of 14 amino acids. V lost 5 bases to trimming and J lost 9 bases, with 17 bases between them. CDR3 DNA sequence: TGTGCCAGCAGTCGGGGTTCGGAAATCGGTGAGCAGTTCTTC. It specifies CASSRGSEIGEQFF.

The chain is built from TRBV7-2 and TRBJ2-7, with TRBD2 matching over 11 bases. Germline V lookup: CDR1 SGHTA, CDR2 FQGNSA. The V segment lost 1 base and the J segment 0 bases; nucleotides outside the gene matches: 2. The CDR3 is 16 amino acids. The CDR3 DNA reads as TGTGCCAGCAGCTTAGGACTAGCGGGACACTCCTACGAGCAGTACTTC. This gives the protein CASSLGLAGHSYEQYF.

The genes are TRBV20-1 and TRBJ1-2; D remains ambiguous. This CDR3 spans 11 amino acids. Looked up from germline, CDR1 is DFQATT and CDR2 is SNEGSKA (reference sequence). CDR3 DNA: TGCACAATGCGGGGTAACTATGGCTACACCTTC. Translated: CTMRGNYGYTF.

CDR3 bases: TGTGCCAGCAGTTTATCGGGGGGACAGCCCCAGTATTTT. Residues: CASSLSGGQPQYF. The chain couples TRBV27 to TRBJ2-3; D is possibly TRBD1 (7 bases). Germline lookup yields CDR1 MNHEY and CDR2 SMNVEV (reference sequence). The CDR3 is 13 amino acids. V gave up 0 bases and J gave up 12 bases, with 13 bases separating them.

V and J are TRBV2 and TRBJ2-7; D unclear. Looked up from germline, CDR1 is SNHLY and CDR2 is FYNNEI. This CDR3 contains 12 residues. The V and J ends lost 3 bases and 3 bases respectively, with 6 bases between them. The CDR3 DNA sequence: TGTGCCAGCAGTGATTTGAGCTACGAGCAGTACTTC. This sequence encodes CASSDLSYEQYF.

This chain uses TRBV2 with TRBJ1-2; possible D gene TRBD1, 6 bases. There are 13 residues in the CDR3. CDR1 and CDR2 (germline): SNHLY, FYNNEI. V lost 6 bases to trimming and J lost 4 bases, with 12 bases between them. CDR3 residues: CASRKDSLYGYTF. Here the CDR3 DNA reads TGTGCCAGCAGAAAGGACAGCCTCTATGGCTACACCTTC. The variable domain in full, completed from reference TRBV2 and TRBJ1-2, reads EPEVTQTPSHQVTQMGQEVILRCVPISNHLYFYWYRQILGQKVEFLVSFYNNEISEKSEIFDDQFSVERPDGSNFTLKIRSTKLEDSAMYFCASRKDSLYGYTFGSGTRLTVV.

J is TRBJ2-7 and V is TRBV6-6, with 11 bases identical to TRBD2. Looked up from germline, CDR1 is MNHNY and CDR2 is SVGAGI (reference sequence). The CDR3 runs to 15 residues. Trimming at V came to 2 bases and at J to 2 bases, leaving 2 bases not matched to a gene. In nucleotides, the CDR3 is TGTGCCAGCAGTTACCGACTAGCGGGAACCTACGAGCAGTACTTC. This codes for CASSYRLAGTYEQYF.

The V call is TRBV15, the J call TRBJ1-2, with 7 bases lining up with TRBD1. This CDR3 is built from 16 residues. J lost 7 bases, V lost 5 bases, and 16 bases had no gene match. CDR1 and CDR2 from the germline V gene are LNHNV and YYDKDF (reference sequence). CDR3 residues: CATSGTPGQSKFGYTF. The DNA of the CDR3 is TGTGCCACCAGCGGAACTCCGGGACAGAGCAAATTTGGCTACACCTTC.

The V and J genes are TRBV11-2 and TRBJ2-3; D possibly corresponds to TRBD1 (5 bases). The V gene's germline CDR1 is SGHAT and CDR2 FQNNGV. V was trimmed by 2 bases and J by 0 bases, leaving 12 bases between them. The CDR3 runs 16 residues. The CDR3 region is CASSLILRGSTDTQYF. The CDR3 DNA is TGTGCCAGCAGCTTAATCCTTAGGGGCAGCACAGATACGCAGTATTTT.

J is TRBJ2-7 and V is TRBV7-2; possible D gene TRBD2, 5 bases. Germline V gene lookup returns CDR1 SGHTA and CDR2 FQGNSA. This CDR3 region has 12 residues. V lost 5 bases and J 6 bases, leaving 11 bases between the germline ends. The CDR3: CASSPGVIEQYF. CDR3 bases: TGTGCCAGCAGCCCCGGGGTGATCGAGCAGTACTTC.

This sequence joins TRBV28 and TRBJ2-2, with 12 bases aligning to TRBD2. The CDR3 length is 18 residues. From germline, CDR1 is MDHEN and CDR2 SYDVKM. Germline trimming cut 6 bases from V and 4 bases from J; bases unmatched to any gene: 12. The CDR3 region has the DNA TGTGCCAGCAGCCTCACGGCAGGACTAGCGGGATCCACCGGGGAGCTGTTTTTT. Translating gives CASSLTAGLAGSTGELFF. The full variable domain, completed using reference TRBV28 and TRBJ2-2, is DVKVTQSSRYLVKRTGEKVFLECVQDMDHENMFWYRQDPGLGLRLIYFSYDVKMKEKGDIPEGYSVSREKKERFSLILESASTNQTSMYLCASSLTAGLAGSTGELFFGEGSRLTVL.